This TCR beta chain was identified in a study of CD8 T cells in Susac syndrome. RNA, at 0.5 to 1 ug, was reverse transcribed with random hexamers. TCRdb recomputed calls from the immunoSEQ multiplex PCR reads with MiXCR, one row per CDR3 protein. The table lists some 100,000 distinct CDR3 sequences, about 92% of them singletons. The V and J ends lost 6 bases and 11 bases respectively, with 17 bases between them. This CDR3 has 14 amino acids. The germline V gene has CDR1 MNHEY and CDR2 SVGEGT. The sequenced target, TCR beta, came from blood CD8+ and CD4+ T cells. The sequence was obtained from a human donor with multiple sclerosis. The chain carries TRBV6-2 or TRBV6-3 and TRBJ1-6, with D maybe TRBD1 (6 bases). The sequencing sample was made of CD4+ T cells from PBMCs. The CDR3 loop reads CASSRGTPVTPLHF. The CDR3 DNA sequence: TGTGCCAGCAGCCGGGGGACACCCGTTACACCCCTCCACTTT.